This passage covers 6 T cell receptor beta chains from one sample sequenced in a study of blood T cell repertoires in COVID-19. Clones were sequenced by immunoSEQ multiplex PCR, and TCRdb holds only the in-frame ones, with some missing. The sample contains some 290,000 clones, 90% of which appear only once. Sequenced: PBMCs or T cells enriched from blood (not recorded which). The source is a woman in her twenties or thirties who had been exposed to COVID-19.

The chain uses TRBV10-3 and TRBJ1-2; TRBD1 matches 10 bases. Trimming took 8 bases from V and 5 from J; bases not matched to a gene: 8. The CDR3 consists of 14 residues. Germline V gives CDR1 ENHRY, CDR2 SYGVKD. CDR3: CAIGRQGAYYGYTF. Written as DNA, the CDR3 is TGTGCCATCGGACGACAGGGGGCTTATTATGGCTACACCTTC.

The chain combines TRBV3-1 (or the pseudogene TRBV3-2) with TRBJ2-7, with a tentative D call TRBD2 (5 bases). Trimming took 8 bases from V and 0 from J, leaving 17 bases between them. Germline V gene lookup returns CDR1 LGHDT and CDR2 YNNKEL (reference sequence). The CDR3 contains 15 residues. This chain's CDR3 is CASCPGLGSSYEQYF. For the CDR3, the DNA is TGTGCCAGCTGCCCAGGTCTGGGGAGCTCCTACGAGCAGTACTTC.

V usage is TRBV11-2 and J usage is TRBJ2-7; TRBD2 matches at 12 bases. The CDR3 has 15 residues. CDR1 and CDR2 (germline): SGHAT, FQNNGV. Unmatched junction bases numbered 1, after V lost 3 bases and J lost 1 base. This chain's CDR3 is CASSFGLAGSYEQYF. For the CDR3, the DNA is TGTGCCAGCAGCTTTGGACTAGCGGGGTCCTACGAGCAGTACTTC. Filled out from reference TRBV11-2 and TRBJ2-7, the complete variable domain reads EAGVAQSPRYKIIEKRQSVAFWCNPISGHATLYWYQQILGQGPKLLIQFQNNGVVDDSQLPKDRFSAERLKGVDSTLKIQPAKLEDSAVYLCASSFGLAGSYEQYFGPGTRLTVT.

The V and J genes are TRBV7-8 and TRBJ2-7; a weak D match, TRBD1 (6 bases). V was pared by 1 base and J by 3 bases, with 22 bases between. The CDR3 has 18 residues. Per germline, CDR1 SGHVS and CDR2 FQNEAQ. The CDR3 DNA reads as TGTGCCAGCAGCTTAGAGAGCAGGGGCCACACATCGGGCTACGAGCAGTACTTC. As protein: CASSLESRGHTSGYEQYF.

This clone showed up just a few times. Here the CDR3 reads CASSSYPLIRGPVYGYTF. The CDR3 coding sequence is TGTGCCAGCAGCTCGTACCCCTTAATCAGGGGCCCGGTCTATGGCTACACCTTC. This chain connects TRBV7-9 to TRBJ1-2; D may be TRBD1 (6 bases). Germline V gene sequence: CDR1 SEHNR, CDR2 FQNEAQ (reference sequence). CDR3 length equals 18 residues. V lost 4 bases, J lost 4 bases, and 25 bases lay in between. The variable domain in full, with the rest retrieved from reference TRBV7-9 and TRBJ1-2, is DTGVSQNPRHKITKRGQNVTFRCDPISEHNRLYWYRQTLGQGPEFLTYFQNEAQLEKSRLLSDRFSAERPKGSFSTLEIQRTEQGDSAMYLCASSSYPLIRGPVYGYTFGSGTRLTVV.

CDR3 amino acids: CASRETGVDLNTEAFF. The CDR3 DNA is TGTGCCAGCAGAGAAACAGGGGTCGATTTGAACACTGAAGCTTTCTTT. The chain recombines TRBV28 with TRBJ1-1; 7 bases align to TRBD1. Germline V lookup: CDR1 MDHEN, CDR2 SYDVKM. The CDR3 is 16 amino acids. The V segment lost 6 bases and the J segment 0 bases; nucleotides outside the gene matches: 10.